The 10 T cell receptor beta chains listed next were all sequenced from one sample in a study of shared clonotypes between healthy human individuals. Data came from immunoSEQ multiplex PCR; TCRdb stores just in-frame clones and leaves some out. The sample consists of 2 million to 2.5 million clones, 90% to 97% of them appearing once. The sample consisted of naive CD4+ T cells sorted from blood. Subset given: CD45RA+ positively selected. The receptors were gathered from a man younger than 35 in good health.

J is TRBJ1-5 and V is TRBV7-9; TRBD1 matches at 7 bases. The CDR3 consists of 19 residues. Trimming at V came to 3 bases and at J to 0 bases, leaving 14 bases not matched to a gene. CDR1 and CDR2 (germline): SEHNR, FQNEAQ (reference sequence). The CDR3 region is CASSLGPGGTAGSNQPQHF. The CDR3 region has the DNA TGTGCCAGCAGCTTGGGGCCAGGGGGGACGGCCGGTAGCAATCAGCCCCAGCATTTT.

The V and J genes are TRBV28 and TRBJ2-7; D is unclear. The CDR3 runs to 13 residues. Germline V gene data show CDR1 as MDHEN and CDR2 as SYDVKM. V was cut by 2 bases and J by 3 bases, with 8 bases left in between. The chain's CDR3 is CASSLVGIYEQYF. CDR3 DNA sequence: TGTGCCAGCAGTTTAGTGGGTATCTACGAGCAGTACTTC.

This clone was picked up one time. Written as DNA, the CDR3 is TGTGCCAGCAGTTACCTCGAGAACTACGAGCAGTACTTC. This codes for CASSYLENYEQYF. The rearrangement joins TRBV6-5 to TRBJ2-7; D not resolved. The CDR3 has 13 residues. The germline V and J ends were trimmed by 2 bases and 3 bases, with 8 bases remaining between them. Germline V gene data show CDR1 as MNHEY and CDR2 as SVGAGI.

The chain links TRBV14 to TRBJ2-5; either TRBD1 or TRBD2 may supply D (5 bases each). Germline V CDR1 and CDR2: SGHDN, FVKESK. Trimming stripped 1 base from V and 5 bases from J, with 14 bases between. The CDR3 has 15 amino acids. The CDR3 protein is CASSQGQGPQETQYF. DNA of the CDR3: TGTGCCAGCAGCCAAGGCCAGGGACCCCAGGAGACCCAGTACTTC.

The V and J genes are TRBV27 and TRBJ1-4; D is possibly TRBD1 (6 bases). This CDR3 comprises 14 residues. With 6 bases removed from V and 7 bases from J, the gap between germline ends came to 15 bases. From germline, CDR1 is MNHEY and CDR2 SMNVEV (reference sequence). The CDR3 nucleotides read TGTGCCAGCAGCCGATTTCAGGGGACTGAAAAACTGTTTTTT. Its protein is CASSRFQGTEKLFF. The full variable domain, completed using reference TRBV27 and TRBJ1-4, is EAQVTQNPRYLITVTGKKLTVTCSQNMNHEYMSWYRQDPGLGLRQIYYSMNVEVTDKGDVPEGYKVSRKEKRNFPLILESPSPNQTSLYFCASSRFQGTEKLFFGSGTQLSVL.

The J gene is TRBJ2-7, the V gene TRBV7-9, with a possible D match to TRBD2 (6 bases). The CDR3 has 14 amino acids. Trimming cost V 3 bases and J 7 bases, with 16 bases left between them. The V gene's germline CDR1 is SEHNR and CDR2 FQNEAQ (reference sequence). DNA of the CDR3: TGTGCCAGCAGCTTCGCGGGGTCTGACGGGGAGCAGTACTTC. Its translation: CASSFAGSDGEQYF.

This sequence joins TRBV5-1 and TRBJ2-5, with TRBD2 identical over 15 bases. The CDR3 loop spans 16 amino acids. J was trimmed by 5 bases and V by 4 bases; bases with no gene match: 6. Germline CDR1 is SGHRS and CDR2 is YFSETQ. CDR3 in amino acids: CASSVGLAGGIETQYF. Written as DNA, the CDR3 is TGCGCCAGCAGCGTAGGACTAGCGGGAGGGATTGAGACCCAGTACTTC.

This chain connects TRBV6-1 to TRBJ2-5, with TRBD2 as a possible D gene (7 bases). Trimming took 8 bases from V and 5 from J, leaving 18 bases between them. This CDR3 has 14 residues. The germline V gene encodes CDR1 MNHNS and CDR2 SASEGT. For the CDR3, the DNA is TGTGCCAGCTTGAGAGGGGGGGGCCGGGAGACCCAGTACTTC. It codes for CASLRGGGRETQYF.

As regards this clone: Other DNA sequences in the same sample also yield this CDR3. This CDR3 is CASSPGQGRTEAFF. The CDR3 DNA reads as TGTGCCAGCTCACCCGGACAGGGGAGGACTGAAGCTTTCTTT. This chain joins TRBV18 and TRBJ1-1, with 9 bases matching TRBD1. V lost 3 bases to trimming and J lost 5 bases; unmatched junction nucleotides: 4. Germline V gene sequence: CDR1 KGHSH, CDR2 LQKENI. This CDR3 region has 14 residues.

The gene calls are TRBV9 and TRBJ2-7; TRBD2 might be the D (6 bases). The CDR3 covers 14 residues. Deletions cut 4 bases from V and 2 bases from J, with 13 bases between. Germline CDR1 SGDLS, CDR2 YYNGEE. CDR3 nucleotide sequence: TGTGCCAGCAGCCCCGGGACTGGACCCTACGAGCAGTACTTC. It translates to CASSPGTGPYEQYF.